This T cell receptor (beta chain) was identified during a study of early stage breast cancer tumors. Each sample had two DNA replicates, roughly 0.48 ug blood or roughly 1.5 ug tissue. Generated by immunoSEQ multiplex PCR, the TCRdb table keeps only in-frame clones and is missing some. The table lists under 12,000 clones, around 73% of them singletons. About this clone: Antigen: not known.

The germline CDR1 and CDR2 sequences are SQVTM and ANQGSEA. The CDR3 is 12 amino acids. The V gene lost 6 bases and the J gene lost 5 bases, with 14 bases spanning the gap. Study-wide points: Enriched TCRB sequences shared across patients were mostly commonly generated sequences.

The receptor was derived from a person aged 35-55 years with breast cancer. The chain couples TRBV29-1 to TRBJ2-7, with D maybe TRBD2 (5 bases). Sequencing was done on a sample of breast tumor tissue. The chain's CDR3 is CSVATRTDEQYF. In DNA, the CDR3 is TGCAGCGTCGCAACTAGAACGGACGAGCAGTACTTC.